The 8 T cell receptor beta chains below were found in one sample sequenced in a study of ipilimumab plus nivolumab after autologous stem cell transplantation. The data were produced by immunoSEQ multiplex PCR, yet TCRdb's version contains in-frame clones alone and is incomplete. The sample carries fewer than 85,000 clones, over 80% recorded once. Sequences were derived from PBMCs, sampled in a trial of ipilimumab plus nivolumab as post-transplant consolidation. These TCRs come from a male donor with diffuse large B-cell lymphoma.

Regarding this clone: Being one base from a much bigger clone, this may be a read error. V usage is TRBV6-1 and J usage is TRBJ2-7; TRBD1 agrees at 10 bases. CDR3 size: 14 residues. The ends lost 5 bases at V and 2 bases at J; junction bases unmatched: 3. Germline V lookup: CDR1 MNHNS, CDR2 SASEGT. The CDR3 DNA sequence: TGTGCCAGCAGTTTAGGGACAGGGGCCTACGAGCAGTACTTC. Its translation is CASSLGTGAYEQYF.

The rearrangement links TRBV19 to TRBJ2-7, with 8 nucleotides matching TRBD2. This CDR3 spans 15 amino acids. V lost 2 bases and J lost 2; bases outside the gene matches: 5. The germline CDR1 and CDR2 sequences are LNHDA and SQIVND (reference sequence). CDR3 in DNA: TGTGCCAGTAGTATAACCTCGGGGGGGCCCTACGAGCAGTACTTC. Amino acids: CASSITSGGPYEQYF.

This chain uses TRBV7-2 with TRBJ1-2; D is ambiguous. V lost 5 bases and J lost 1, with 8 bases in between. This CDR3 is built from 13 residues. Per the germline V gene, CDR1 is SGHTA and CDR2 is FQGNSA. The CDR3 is CASSPGLNYGYTF. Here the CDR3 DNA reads TGTGCCAGCAGCCCCGGGCTTAACTATGGCTACACCTTC.

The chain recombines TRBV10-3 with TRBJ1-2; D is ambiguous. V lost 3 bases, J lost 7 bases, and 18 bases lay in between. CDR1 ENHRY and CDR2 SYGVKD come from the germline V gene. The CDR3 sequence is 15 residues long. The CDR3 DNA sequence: TGTGCCATCAGTGACCCCCGATCGGAGGAGGGTGGCTACACCTTC. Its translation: CAISDPRSEEGGYTF.

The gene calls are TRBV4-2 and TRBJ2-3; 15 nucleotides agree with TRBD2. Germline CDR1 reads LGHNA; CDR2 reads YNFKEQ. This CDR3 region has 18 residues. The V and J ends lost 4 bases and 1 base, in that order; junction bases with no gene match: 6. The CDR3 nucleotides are TGTGCCAGCAGCCGTGGGACTAGCGGGGGGTCGGGCACAGATACGCAGTATTTT. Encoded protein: CASSRGTSGGSGTDTQYF.

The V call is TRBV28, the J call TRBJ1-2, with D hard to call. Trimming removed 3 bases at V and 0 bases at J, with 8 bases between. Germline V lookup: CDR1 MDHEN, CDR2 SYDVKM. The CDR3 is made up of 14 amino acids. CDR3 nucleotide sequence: TGTGCCAGCAGTTTCGGATCTACTAACTATGGCTACACCTTC. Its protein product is CASSFGSTNYGYTF.

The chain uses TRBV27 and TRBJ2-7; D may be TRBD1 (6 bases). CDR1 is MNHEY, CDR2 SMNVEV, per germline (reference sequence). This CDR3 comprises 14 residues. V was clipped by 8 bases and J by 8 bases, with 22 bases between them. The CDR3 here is CASRVLAGTNKQYF. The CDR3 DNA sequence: TGTGCCAGCCGAGTTTTGGCCGGGACAAATAAGCAGTACTTC.

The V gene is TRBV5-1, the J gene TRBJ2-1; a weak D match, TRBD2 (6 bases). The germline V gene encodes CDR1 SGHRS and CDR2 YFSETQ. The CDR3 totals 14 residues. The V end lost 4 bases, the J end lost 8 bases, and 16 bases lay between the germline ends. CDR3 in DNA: TGCGCCAGCAGCCAGCAAAATGGAGGGCATGAGCAGTTCTTC. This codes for CASSQQNGGHEQFF.